The T cell receptor (beta chain) described here comes from a study of TIL therapy for anti-PD-1-resistant metastatic lung cancer. As for the study in general: Half of patients were current or former smokers.

V lost 1 base and J 8 bases, leaving 14 bases between the germline ends. The CDR3 runs to 15 residues. The germline CDR1 and CDR2 sequences are SGHAT and FQNNGV. The libraries were made with immunoSEQ v3. This table comes from immunoSEQ multiplex PCR, and its TCRdb copy is limited to in-frame clones, with some not included. The sample carries tens of thousands of clones, about 73% recorded once. As to time point: pre-treatment sample, taken before nivolumab and TIL therapy. Sequencing was performed on blood, taken at baseline. The TCR was taken from a person aged 25 to 85 with non-small cell lung cancer. V usage is TRBV11-2 and J usage is TRBJ2-2, with D maybe TRBD2 (7 bases). In DNA, the CDR3 is TGTGCCAGCAGCTTAGCGGGGGGCCCCCAAGGGGAGCTGTTTTTT. Residues: CASSLAGGPQGELFF.